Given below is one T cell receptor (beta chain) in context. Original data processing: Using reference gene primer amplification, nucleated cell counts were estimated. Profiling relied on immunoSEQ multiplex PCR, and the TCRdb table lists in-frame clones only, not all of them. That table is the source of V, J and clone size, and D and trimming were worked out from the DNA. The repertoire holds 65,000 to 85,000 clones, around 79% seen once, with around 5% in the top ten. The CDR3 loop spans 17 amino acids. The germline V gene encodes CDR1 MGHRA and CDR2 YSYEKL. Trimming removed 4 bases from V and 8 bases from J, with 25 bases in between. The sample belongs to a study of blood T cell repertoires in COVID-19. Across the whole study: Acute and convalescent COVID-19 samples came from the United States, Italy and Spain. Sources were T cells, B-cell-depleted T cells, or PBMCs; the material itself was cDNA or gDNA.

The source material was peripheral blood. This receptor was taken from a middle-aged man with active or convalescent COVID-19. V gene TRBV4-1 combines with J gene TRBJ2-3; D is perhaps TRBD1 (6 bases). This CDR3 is CASSPTGQWRSHVTQYF. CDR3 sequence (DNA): TGCGCCAGCAGCCCAACCGGACAGTGGAGAAGTCATGTTACGCAGTATTTT.